Sequencing of this T cell receptor beta chain was carried out in a study of blood T cells in healthy people across ages. Findings of the study overall: Donors of long life had a larger count of naive CD4+ cells and greater diversity than aged donors.

Germline values: CDR1 SEHNR, CDR2 FQNEAQ (reference sequence). The CDR3 has 16 residues. V shed 2 bases, J shed 3 bases, and the junction held 7 bases outside the gene matches. The study drew donors from healthy Caucasian individuals in Russia aged roughly 6 to 95. In the case of this clonotype: Its antigen is unknown.

A second PCR of 7 to 11 cycles used a sample-barcoded 5' primer and a J-beta primer mix. All cDNA molecules were each tagged by a template-switch adaptor with 12 random nucleotides. Per-sample output comprised a minimum of 3 million paired-end reads containing CDR3. MiXCR, run by TCRdb on the 5' RACE reads, gives a single entry per CDR3 protein. The sample includes 1.5 million to 2 million distinct CDR3 sequences, about 50% seen only once; the top ten take over 2%. This sequence originates from a woman aged 40 to 55 in good health. Sequenced input: blood. The chain employs TRBV7-9 and TRBJ1-1; 9 bases fit TRBD1. CDR3 residues: CASSLPLRTGDTEAFF. CDR3 DNA sequence: TGTGCCAGCAGCTTACCGCTTCGGACAGGGGACACTGAAGCTTTCTTT.